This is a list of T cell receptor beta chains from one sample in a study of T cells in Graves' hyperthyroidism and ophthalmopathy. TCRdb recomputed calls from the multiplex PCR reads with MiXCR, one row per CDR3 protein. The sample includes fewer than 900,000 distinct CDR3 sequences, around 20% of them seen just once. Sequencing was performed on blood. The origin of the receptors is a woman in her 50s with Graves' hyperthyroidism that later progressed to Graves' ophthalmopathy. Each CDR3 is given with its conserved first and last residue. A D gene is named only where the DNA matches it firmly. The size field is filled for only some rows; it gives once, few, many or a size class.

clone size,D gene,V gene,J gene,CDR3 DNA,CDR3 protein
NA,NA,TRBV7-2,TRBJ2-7,TGTGCCAGCAGCTTAGCTCCCCTGGGCTACCACGAGCAGTACTTC,CASSLAPLGYHEQYF
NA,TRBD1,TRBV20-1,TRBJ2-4,TGCAGTGCGACAGGGGGAGCCAAAAACATTCAGTACTTC,CSATGGAKNIQYF
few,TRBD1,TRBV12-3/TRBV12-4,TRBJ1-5,TGTGCCAGCAGTTTAGAACAGGGGATGAATCAGCCCCAGCATTTT,CASSLEQGMNQPQHF
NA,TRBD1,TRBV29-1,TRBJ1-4,TGCAGCGTTAGGGACAGGTATAATGAAAAACTGTTTTTT,CSVRDRYNEKLFF
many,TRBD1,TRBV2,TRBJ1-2,TGTGCCAGCAGTGAGGAGTGGGGGACAGGGGCATCTCGTGGCTACACCTTC,CASSEEWGTGASRGYTF
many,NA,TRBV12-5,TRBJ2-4,TGTGCTAGTGGTTCGGAAGCCAAAAACATTCAGTACTTC,CASGSEAKNIQYF
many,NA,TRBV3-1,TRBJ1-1,TGTGCCAGCAGCCCCCCCGGGGGGTCCAACACTGAAGCTTTCTTT,CASSPPGGSNTEAFF
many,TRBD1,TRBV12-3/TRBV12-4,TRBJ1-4,TGTGCCAGCAGTAGGACAGGTACCCCTGGAAAACTGTTTTTT,CASSRTGTPGKLFF
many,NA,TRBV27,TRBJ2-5,TGTGCCAGCAGTTCGCTGGACCGTTTACAAGAGACCCAGTACTTC,CASSSLDRLQETQYF
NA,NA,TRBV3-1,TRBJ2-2,TGTGCCAGCTCTAACCTTCCGGGGAACACCGGGGAGCTGTTTTTT,CASSNLPGNTGELFF
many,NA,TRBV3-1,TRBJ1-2,TGTGCCAGCAGCCAAGAATTTGGGGTCTATGGCTACACCTTC,CASSQEFGVYGYTF
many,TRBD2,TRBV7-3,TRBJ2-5,TGTGCCAGCAGCGATAGCGGGGGCAAGACCCAGTACTTC,CASSDSGGKTQYF
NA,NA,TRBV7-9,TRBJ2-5,TGTGCCAGCAGCGTCCCAGGGGCCCAAGAGACCCAGTACTTC,CASSVPGAQETQYF
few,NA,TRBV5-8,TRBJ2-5,TGTGCCAGCAGCTTGCCGTGGCAGGGGGAGACCCAGTACTTC,CASSLPWQGETQYF
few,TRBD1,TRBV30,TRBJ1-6,TGTGCCTGGAGTGCGGACAGGGGTGGGAATTCACCCCTCCACTTT,CAWSADRGGNSPLHF
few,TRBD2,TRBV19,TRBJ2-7,TGTGCCAGTAGTGTCGGACTAGCGGGGGGGCGCGAGCAGTACTTC,CASSVGLAGGREQYF
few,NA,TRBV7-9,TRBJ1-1,TGTGCCAGCAGCCCGTCAGCGGAGAACACTGAAGCTTTCTTT,CASSPSAENTEAFF
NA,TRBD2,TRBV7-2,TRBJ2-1,TGTGCCAGCAGCTTAGTCTCTCTAGCGGGGGGGCCCGGTGAGCAGTTCTTC,CASSLVSLAGGPGEQFF
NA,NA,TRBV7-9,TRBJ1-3,TGTGCCAGCATCTCTCACTCTGGAAACACCATATATTTT,CASISHSGNTIYF
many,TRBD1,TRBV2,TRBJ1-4,TGTGCCAGCAAAATCAACAGGGGTAATGAAAAACTGTTTTTT,CASKINRGNEKLFF
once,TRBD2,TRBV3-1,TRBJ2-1,TGTGCCAGCAGCTTGCCCGACCTAGCGGGGGGGCCTAATGAGCAGTTCTTC,CASSLPDLAGGPNEQFF
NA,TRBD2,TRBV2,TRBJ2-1,TGTGCCAGCGGGGGACTAGCGGGGGGCAACAATGAGCAGTTCTTC,CASGGLAGGNNEQFF
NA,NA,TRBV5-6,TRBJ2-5,TGTGCCAGCAGCTTGGAGCCGTTGCAAGAGACCCAGTACTTC,CASSLEPLQETQYF
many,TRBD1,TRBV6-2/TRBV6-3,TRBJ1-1,TGTGCCAGCAGTTCGGGACAGGGGAACGCTGAAGCTTTCTTT,CASSSGQGNAEAFF
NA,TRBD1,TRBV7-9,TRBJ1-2,TGTGCCAGCAGCTTATCGGGACAGCTCTATGGCTACACCTTC,CASSLSGQLYGYTF
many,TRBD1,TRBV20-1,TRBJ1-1,TGCAGTGCTAGGGGGGACAGGAAAGGTGAAGCTTTCTTT,CSARGDRKGEAFF
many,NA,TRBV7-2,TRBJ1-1,TGTGCCAGCAGCTTAGAGGCCATTCGGACGTGGAACACTGAAGCTTTCTTT,CASSLEAIRTWNTEAFF
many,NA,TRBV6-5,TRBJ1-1,TGTGCCAGCAGTTACCGGGGGGGCGCCACTGAAGCTTTCTTT,CASSYRGGATEAFF
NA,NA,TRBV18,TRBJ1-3,TGTGCCAGCTCACCACCCCGGACAACTAGGGGAAACACCATATATTTT,CASSPPRTTRGNTIYF
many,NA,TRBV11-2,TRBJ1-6,TGTGCCAGCGGCAGGGGTAATTCACCCCTCCACTTT,CASGRGNSPLHF
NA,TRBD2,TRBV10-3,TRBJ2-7,TGTGCCATCGTGGTACCTAGCGGGGCCTCCTACGAGCAGTACTTC,CAIVVPSGASYEQYF
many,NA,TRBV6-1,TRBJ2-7,TGTGCCAGCGATTCTCAGGGGTACGAGCAGTACTTC,CASDSQGYEQYF
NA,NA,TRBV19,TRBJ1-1,TGTGCCAGTAGTATAGAGGCCAGAGTGAACACTGAAGCTTTCTTT,CASSIEARVNTEAFF
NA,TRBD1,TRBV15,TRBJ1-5,TGTGCCACCAGCAGGACCGGGACAGGCGGCAATCAGCCCCAGCATTTT,CATSRTGTGGNQPQHF
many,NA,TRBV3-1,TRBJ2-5,TGTGCCAGCAGCCAAGATGGGCGGGCCATCCAAGAGACCCAGTACTTC,CASSQDGRAIQETQYF
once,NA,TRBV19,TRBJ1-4,TGTGCCAGTAGTGGAACGGGACACTTTAATGAAAAACTGTTTTTT,CASSGTGHFNEKLFF
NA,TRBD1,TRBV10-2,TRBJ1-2,TGCGCCAGCAGTGAGTCGAAGACAGGGAAGATAAACTATGGCTACACCTTC,CASSESKTGKINYGYTF
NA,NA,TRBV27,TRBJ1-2,TGTGCCAGCAGTTTATCAGGGGGTACCGTCTATGGCTACACCTTC,CASSLSGGTVYGYTF
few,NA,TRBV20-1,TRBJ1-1,TGCAGTGCTAGTGGCCATTACACTGAAGCTTTCTTT,CSASGHYTEAFF
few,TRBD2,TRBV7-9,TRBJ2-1,TGTGCCAGCAGGGTCCGTTTAGGGACTAGCGGGGGGGCGGTCTACAATGAGCAGTTCTTC,CASRVRLGTSGGAVYNEQFF
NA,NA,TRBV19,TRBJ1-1,TGTGCCAGTAGTGGCCAGGGTATAGATCACACTGAAGCTTTCTTT,CASSGQGIDHTEAFF
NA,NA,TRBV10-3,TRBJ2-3,TGTGCCATCAGTGAACAAGGTTCCTGGGATACGCAGTATTTT,CAISEQGSWDTQYF
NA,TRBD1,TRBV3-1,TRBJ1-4,TGTGCCAGCAGCCTGACAGGGAGGGTTGAAAAACTGTTTTTT,CASSLTGRVEKLFF
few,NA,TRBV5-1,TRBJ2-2,TGCGCCAGCAGCTTCACTAGAGGTGACACCGGGGAGCTGTTTTTT,CASSFTRGDTGELFF
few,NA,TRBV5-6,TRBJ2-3,TGTGCCAGCAGCCCCCTGCGGCCAGATACGCAGTATTTT,CASSPLRPDTQYF
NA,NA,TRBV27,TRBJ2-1,TGTGCCAGCAGTTTACGGGGGTACAATGAGCAGTTCTTC,CASSLRGYNEQFF